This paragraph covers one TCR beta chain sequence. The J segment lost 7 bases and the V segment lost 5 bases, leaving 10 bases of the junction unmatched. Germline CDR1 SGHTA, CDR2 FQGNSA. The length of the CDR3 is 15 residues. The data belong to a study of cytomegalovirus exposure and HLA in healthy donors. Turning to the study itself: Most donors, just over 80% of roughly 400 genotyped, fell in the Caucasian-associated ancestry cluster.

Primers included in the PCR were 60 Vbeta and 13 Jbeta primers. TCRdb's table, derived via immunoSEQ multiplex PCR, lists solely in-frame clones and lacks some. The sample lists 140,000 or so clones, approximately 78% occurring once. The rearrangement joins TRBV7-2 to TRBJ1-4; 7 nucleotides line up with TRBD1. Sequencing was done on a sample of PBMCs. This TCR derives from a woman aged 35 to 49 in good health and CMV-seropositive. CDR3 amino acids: CASSPTGYQGEKLFF. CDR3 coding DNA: TGTGCCAGCAGCCCGACAGGGTATCAGGGTGAAAAACTGTTTTTT.